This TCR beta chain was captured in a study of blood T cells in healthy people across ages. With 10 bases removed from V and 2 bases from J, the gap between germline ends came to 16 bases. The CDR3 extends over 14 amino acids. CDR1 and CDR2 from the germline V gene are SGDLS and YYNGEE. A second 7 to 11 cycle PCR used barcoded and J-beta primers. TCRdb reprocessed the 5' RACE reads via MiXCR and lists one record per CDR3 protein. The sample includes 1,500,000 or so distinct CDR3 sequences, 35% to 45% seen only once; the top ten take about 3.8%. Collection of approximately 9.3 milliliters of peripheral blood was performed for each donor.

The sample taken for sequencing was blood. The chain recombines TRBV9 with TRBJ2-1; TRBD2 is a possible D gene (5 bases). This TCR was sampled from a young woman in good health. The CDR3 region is CASGRSGAYNEQFF. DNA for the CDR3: TGTGCCTCGGGAAGGAGTGGGGCCTACAATGAGCAGTTCTTC.